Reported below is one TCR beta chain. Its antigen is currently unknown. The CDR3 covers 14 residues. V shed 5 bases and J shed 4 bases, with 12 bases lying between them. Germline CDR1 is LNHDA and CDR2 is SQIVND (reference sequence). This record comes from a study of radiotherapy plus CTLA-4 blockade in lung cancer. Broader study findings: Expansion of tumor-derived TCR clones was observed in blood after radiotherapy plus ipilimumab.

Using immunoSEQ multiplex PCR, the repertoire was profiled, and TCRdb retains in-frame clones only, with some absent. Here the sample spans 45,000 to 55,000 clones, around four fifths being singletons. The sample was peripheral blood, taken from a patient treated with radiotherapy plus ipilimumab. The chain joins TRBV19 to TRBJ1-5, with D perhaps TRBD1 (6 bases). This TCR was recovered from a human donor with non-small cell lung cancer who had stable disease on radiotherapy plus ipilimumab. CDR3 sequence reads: CASSEGVRNQPQHF. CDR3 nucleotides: TGTGCCAGTAGTGAGGGGGTTCGAAATCAGCCCCAGCATTTT. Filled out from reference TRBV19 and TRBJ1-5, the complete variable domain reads DGGITQSPKYLFRKEGQNVTLSCEQNLNHDAMYWYRQDPGQGLRLIYYSQIVNDFQKGDIAEGYSVSREKKESFPLTVTSAQKNPTAFYLCASSEGVRNQPQHFGDGTRLSIL.